A selection of T cell receptor beta chains follows, all from one sample in a study of neoadjuvant nivolumab and ipilimumab in lung cancer. Using immunoSEQ multiplex PCR, the repertoire was profiled, and TCRdb retains in-frame clones only, with some absent. The sample has roughly 28,000 clones; 75% to 80% are singletons. The material was tumor tissue, obtained after neoadjuvant nivolumab, alone or with ipilimumab, at or shortly before surgery. The receptors here all came from an adult with non-small cell lung cancer. The CDR3 runs from the conserved cysteine through the conserved F or W. A D gene is named only where the DNA matches it firmly. Rows give clone size only sometimes, using once, few, many, or a class for an expanded clone.

D	V	size	J	CDR3	DNA
TRBD1	TRBV5-6	-	TRBJ1-2	CASSLLTGGYGYTF	TGTGCCAGCAGCTTGCTCACAGGGGGCTATGGCTACACCTTC
-	TRBV18	few	TRBJ2-7	CASSPLGSYEQYF	TGTGCCAGCTCACCACTGGGAAGCTACGAGCAGTACTTC
-	TRBV7-9	-	TRBJ2-7	CASSLAGGNYEQYF	TGTGCCAGCAGCTTAGCGGGGGGTAACTACGAGCAGTACTTC
TRBD1	TRBV2	-	TRBJ2-7	CASSVNRQGPYEQYF	TGTGCCAGCAGTGTAAACCGACAGGGGCCCTACGAGCAGTACTTC
-	TRBV5-4	-	TRBJ2-1	CASSPERPGDYNEQFF	TGTGCCAGCAGCCCGGAGCGGCCGGGCGATTACAATGAGCAGTTCTTC
-	TRBV4-3	-	TRBJ1-1	CASSQWGGEAFF	TGCGCCAGCAGCCAATGGGGGGGGGAAGCTTTCTTT
TRBD1	TRBV4-2	-	TRBJ2-3	CASSPRDREPTDTQYF	TGTGCCAGCAGCCCCCGGGACAGGGAGCCCACAGATACGCAGTATTTT
TRBD1	TRBV6-5	-	TRBJ2-7	CASRNKQGGSYEQYF	TGTGCCAGCCGAAACAAACAGGGGGGCTCCTACGAGCAGTACTTC
-	TRBV6-5	-	TRBJ1-5	CASSPFGGHDQPQHF	TGTGCCAGCAGCCCCTTTGGGGGACACGATCAGCCCCAGCATTTT
-	TRBV6-1	-	TRBJ2-7	CASMTITGYEQYF	TGTGCCAGCATGACAATCACAGGGTACGAGCAGTACTTC
TRBD2	TRBV6-5	-	TRBJ2-3	CASRRAGVLDTQYF	TGTGCCAGCAGACGAGCGGGGGTCCTAGATACGCAGTATTTT
-	TRBV2	-	TRBJ1-4	CASSGRATRANEKLFF	TGTGCCAGCAGTGGGCGGGCCACCCGGGCTAATGAAAAACTGTTTTTT
TRBD1	TRBV5-6	-	TRBJ2-7	CASSWDVTGLDEQYF	TGTGCCAGCAGCTGGGACGTGACAGGGCTCGACGAGCAGTACTTC
-	TRBV6-6	few	TRBJ2-4	CASSSVAKNIQYF	TGTGCCAGCAGTTCTGTAGCCAAAAACATTCAGTACTTC
-	TRBV5-4	-	TRBJ1-2	CASSLSGNDYGYTF	TGTGCCAGCAGCTTGTCAGGGAACGACTATGGCTACACCTTC
-	TRBV18	-	TRBJ1-1	CASSPQGRDTEAFF	TGTGCCAGCTCACCCCAGGGGCGAGACACTGAAGCTTTCTTT
-	TRBV4-1	-	TRBJ1-6	CASSLGAAVNSPLHF	TGCGCCAGCAGCCTCGGGGCAGCAGTTAATTCACCCCTCCACTTT
-	TRBV5-6	-	TRBJ2-7	CASGRTVFEQYF	TGTGCCAGCGGAAGGACGGTCTTCGAGCAGTACTTC
-	TRBV2	-	TRBJ1-2	CASSEFPGQGYTF	TGTGCCAGCAGTGAATTCCCCGGACAAGGCTACACCTTC
TRBD2	TRBV7-6	-	TRBJ2-1	CASSGFGLAGSEQFF	TGTGCCAGCAGCGGGTTCGGGCTAGCGGGATCTGAGCAGTTCTTC
-	TRBV5-4	-	TRBJ1-6	CASSLDRSSQTLHF	TGTGCCAGCAGCCTCGACAGGTCCTCTCAAACCCTCCACTTT
-	TRBV10-3	-	TRBJ1-5	CAISESGPGKYSNQPQHF	TGTGCCATCAGTGAGTCTGGTCCGGGGAAATATAGCAATCAGCCCCAGCATTTT
TRBD2	TRBV4-2	few	TRBJ2-2	CASSQNSGGAGELFF	TGTGCCAGCAGCCAAAATAGCGGGGGGGCCGGGGAGCTGTTTTTT
-	TRBV6-5	-	TRBJ2-1	CASSYTPSSYNEQFF	TGTGCCAGCAGTTACACCCCGAGCTCCTACAATGAGCAGTTCTTC
TRBD1	TRBV30	once	TRBJ1-2	CAWSAHGTGVGYTF	TGTGCCTGGAGCGCGCACGGGACAGGAGTTGGCTACACCTTC
TRBD2	TRBV5-1	-	TRBJ2-1	CASSLSGDPSYNEQFF	TGCGCCAGCAGCTTGAGCGGGGATCCCTCCTACAATGAGCAGTTCTTC
-	TRBV5-4	-	TRBJ2-3	CASSLDSTDTQYF	TGTGCCAGCAGCTTGGACAGCACAGATACGCAGTATTTT
-	TRBV7-6	-	TRBJ2-1	CASSLGNEQFF	TGTGCCAGCAGCTTAGGGAATGAGCAGTTCTTC
-	TRBV6-6	-	TRBJ2-7	CASMGVAGGEQYF	TGTGCCAGCATGGGGGTAGCCGGAGGCGAGCAGTACTTC
TRBD1	TRBV29-1	-	TRBJ1-2	CSVGQGARGYTF	TGCAGCGTCGGACAGGGGGCTCGGGGCTACACCTTC
-	TRBV6-5	-	TRBJ1-3	CASSYQATGSGNTIYF	TGTGCCAGCAGTTATCAGGCTACGGGCTCTGGAAACACCATATATTTT
-	TRBV6-5	-	TRBJ2-1	CASSQRLSSYNEQFF	TGTGCCAGCAGCCAACGACTGAGCTCCTACAATGAGCAGTTCTTC
TRBD1	TRBV7-2	-	TRBJ2-7	CASSLAPSVTGDPSYEQYF	TGTGCCAGCAGCTTAGCTCCTTCCGTTACAGGGGACCCCTCCTACGAGCAGTACTTC
TRBD1	TRBV9	-	TRBJ1-4	CASSVGTGGEKLFF	TGTGCCAGCAGCGTCGGGACAGGGGGCGAAAAACTGTTTTTT
-	TRBV7-3	once	TRBJ1-1	CASSLGANTEAFF	TGTGCCAGCAGCTTAGGGGCGAACACTGAAGCTTTCTTT
TRBD1	TRBV5-6	-	TRBJ2-3	CASRSTGNVDTQYF	TGTGCCAGCAGATCGACAGGGAATGTAGATACGCAGTATTTT
TRBD1	TRBV4-2	-	TRBJ1-2	CASSQDPRTGAEGYTF	TGTGCCAGCAGCCAAGATCCCCGGACAGGGGCTGAGGGCTACACCTTC
TRBD2	TRBV9	-	TRBJ2-1	CASAAGLAGGPFDEQFF	TGTGCCAGCGCGGCTGGGCTAGCGGGGGGGCCGTTCGATGAGCAGTTCTTC
-	TRBV11-2	few	TRBJ1-1	CASSLKNTEAFF	TGTGCCAGCAGCTTGAAGAACACTGAAGCTTTCTTT
-	TRBV30	-	TRBJ1-3	CAWSVPQGTAGNTIYF	TGTGCCTGGAGTGTCCCACAGGGTACGGCGGGAAACACCATATATTTT
-	TRBV7-9	-	TRBJ2-2	CASSLLRDPVSGELFF	TGTGCCAGCAGCCTACTCAGGGACCCAGTTTCCGGGGAGCTGTTTTTT
-	TRBV14	-	TRBJ2-5	CASSQDAAQYF	TGTGCCAGCAGCCAAGATGCAGCCCAGTACTTC
-	TRBV28	-	TRBJ1-1	CASRDHIVTGTNTEAFF	TGTGCCAGCAGGGACCATATTGTTACAGGGACGAACACTGAAGCTTTCTTT
TRBD2	TRBV5-1	-	TRBJ2-5	CASSLLTSGTQETQYF	TGCGCCAGCAGCTTGCTGACTAGCGGAACGCAAGAGACCCAGTACTTC
-	TRBV10-3	-	TRBJ2-5	CAISSLNQETQYF	TGTGCCATCAGTAGCCTAAACCAAGAGACCCAGTACTTC
TRBD2	TRBV6-1	-	TRBJ2-3	CASSELAGGDTQYF	TGTGCCAGCAGTGAACTAGCGGGGGGAGATACGCAGTATTTT
-	TRBV18	few	TRBJ1-2	CASSPQDSDYGYTF	TGTGCCAGCTCACCACAAGACAGCGACTATGGCTACACCTTC
TRBD2	TRBV28	few	TRBJ2-1	CASSRRLAGGVYNEQFF	TGTGCCAGCAGCCGAAGGCTAGCGGGGGGGGTTTACAATGAGCAGTTCTTC
-	TRBV5-1	-	TRBJ2-7	CASRNPTGSYEQYF	TGCGCCAGCCGAAACCCGACCGGATCCTACGAGCAGTACTTC
-	TRBV7-7	-	TRBJ2-3	CASSLAGATDTQYF	TGTGCTAGCAGCTTAGCAGGGGCCACAGATACGCAGTATTTT
-	TRBV18	few	TRBJ1-1	CASSPTGTEAFF	TGTGCCAGCTCACCAACTGGGACTGAAGCTTTCTTT
-	TRBV11-2	-	TRBJ2-5	CASSPNRETQYF	TGTGCCAGCAGCCCCAACCGGGAGACCCAGTACTTC
TRBD2	TRBV5-5	-	TRBJ2-3	CASSLTTSGITDTQYF	TGTGCCAGCAGCTTGACGACTAGCGGGATCACAGATACGCAGTATTTT
-	TRBV7-9	-	TRBJ2-4	CASSRAFGDIQYF	TGTGCCAGCAGCCGGGCTTTTGGAGACATTCAGTACTTC
-	TRBV6-1	-	TRBJ1-6	CASSVFGSYNSPLHF	TGTGCCAGCAGTGTTTTTGGCTCCTATAATTCACCCCTCCACTTT
-	TRBV20-1	-	TRBJ2-7	CSASKVEQYF	TGCAGTGCTAGTAAAGTGGAGCAGTACTTC
TRBD2	TRBV6-5	-	TRBJ2-1	CASSYSRLAGEQFF	TGTGCCAGCAGTTACTCGAGACTAGCCGGTGAGCAGTTCTTC